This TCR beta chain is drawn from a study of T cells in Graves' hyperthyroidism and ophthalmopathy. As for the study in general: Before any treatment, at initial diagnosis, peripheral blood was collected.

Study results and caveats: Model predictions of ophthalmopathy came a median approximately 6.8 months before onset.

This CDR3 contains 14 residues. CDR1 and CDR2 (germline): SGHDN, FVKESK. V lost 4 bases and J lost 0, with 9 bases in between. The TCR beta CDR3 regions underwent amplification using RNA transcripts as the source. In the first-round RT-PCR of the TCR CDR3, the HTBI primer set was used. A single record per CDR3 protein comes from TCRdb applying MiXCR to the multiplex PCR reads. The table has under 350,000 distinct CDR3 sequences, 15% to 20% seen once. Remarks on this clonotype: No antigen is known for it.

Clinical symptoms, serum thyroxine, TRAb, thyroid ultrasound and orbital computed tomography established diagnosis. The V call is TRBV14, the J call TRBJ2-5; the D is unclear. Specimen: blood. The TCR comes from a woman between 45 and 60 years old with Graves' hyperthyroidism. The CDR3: CASSRAMYQETQYF. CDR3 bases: TGTGCCAGCAGCCGAGCTATGTACCAAGAGACCCAGTACTTC.